A single sample gave rise to the 29 T cell receptor beta chains below, sequenced in a study of long-term antiretroviral therapy in people with HIV. An immunoSEQ assay, version v3.0, was performed at survey level. Sequencing used immunoSEQ multiplex PCR; TCRdb keeps in-frame clones, though not all of them. Among roughly 16,000 clones listed, approximately 94% were seen once. The sample in question was unsorted PBMCs, obtained roughly 6.4 years after starting antiretroviral therapy. These receptors were obtained from a woman between 45 and 65 years old with HIV.

A single count supports this clone. The V gene is TRBV7-8, the J gene TRBJ1-2; D not resolved. The ends were cut back, 1 base at V and 4 bases at J, with 16 bases in the middle. The germline gives CDR1 SGHVS, CDR2 FQNEAQ. CDR3 size: 16 residues. The CDR3: CASSLGFLSSSYGYTF. The DNA for the CDR3 is TGTGCCAGCAGCTTAGGGTTTTTAAGCAGCAGCTATGGCTACACCTTC.

This chain uses TRBV27 with TRBJ1-1, with D possibly TRBD1 on 5 matching bases. V was cut by 3 bases and J by 11 bases, with 13 bases left in between. Germline V CDR1 and CDR2: MNHEY, SMNVEV (reference sequence). The CDR3 loop spans 12 amino acids. The CDR3 protein is CASSFSQGAAFF. The CDR3 DNA is TGTGCCAGCAGTTTCAGCCAGGGTGCCGCTTTCTTT.

This chain joins TRBV15 and TRBJ2-5; perhaps D is TRBD1 or TRBD2 (5 bases each). The CDR3 sequence is 14 residues long. The V gene's germline CDR1 is LNHNV and CDR2 YYDKDF (reference sequence). Trimming took off 1 base at V and 7 bases at J, with 13 bases between the two ends. In DNA, the CDR3 is TGTGCCACCAGCAGAGGGCAGGGAGCAGGGACCCAGTACTTC. Encoded protein: CATSRGQGAGTQYF.

This rearrangement joins TRBV29-1 to TRBJ2-1; D gene unclear. Trimming took off 5 bases at V and 7 bases at J, with 15 bases between the two ends. The CDR3 contains 13 residues. Germline V gene lookup returns CDR1 SQVTM and CDR2 ANQGSEA. The CDR3 nucleotides read TGCAGCGTTAGAATGGGTTGGGGAAATGAGCAGTTCTTC. Its protein is CSVRMGWGNEQFF.

V gene TRBV6-6 combines with J gene TRBJ2-2; possible D gene TRBD2, 7 bases. CDR3 length: 15 amino acids. CDR1 and CDR2 (germline): MNHNY, SVGAGI (reference sequence). The V gene lost 7 bases and the J gene lost 3 bases, with 15 bases spanning the gap. The CDR3 sequence: CASTSQGGYTGELFF. In nucleotides, the CDR3 is TGTGCCAGCACTTCACAGGGAGGGTACACCGGGGAGCTGTTTTTT.

The V and J genes are TRBV7-9 and TRBJ2-2, with unresolved D. V lost 0 bases and J 1 base, leaving 3 bases between the germline ends. The CDR3 is 14 amino acids. CDR1 and CDR2 from the germline V gene are SEHNR and FQNEAQ (reference sequence). In DNA, the CDR3 is TGTGCCAGCAGCTTAGCTTGGAACACCGGGGAGCTGTTTTTT. Translating gives CASSLAWNTGELFF.

This chain connects TRBV28 to TRBJ1-4; D not resolved. In germline, CDR1 is MDHEN, CDR2 SYDVKM. The ends were cut back, 10 bases at V and 5 bases at J, with 14 bases in the middle. The CDR3 runs 13 residues. The CDR3 DNA sequence: TGTGCCAACCAGGCCCGGGCGAATGAAAAACTGTTTTTT. Its protein is CANQARANEKLFF. Variable domain in full (rest from reference TRBV28 and TRBJ1-4): DVKVTQSSRYLVKRTGEKVFLECVQDMDHENMFWYRQDPGLGLRLIYFSYDVKMKEKGDIPEGYSVSREKKERFSLILESASTNQTSMYLCANQARANEKLFFGSGTQLSVL.

V is TRBV7-2 and J is TRBJ2-7, with D maybe TRBD1 (5 bases). Germline values: CDR1 SGHTA, CDR2 FQGNSA. With 0 bases removed from V and 3 bases from J, the gap between germline ends came to 9 bases. The CDR3 runs to 14 residues. CDR3 loop: CASSLAAGHYEQYF. The CDR3 DNA is TGTGCCAGCAGCTTAGCGGCAGGGCACTACGAGCAGTACTTC.

The chain couples TRBV7-9 to TRBJ2-2, with a weak D call TRBD2 (6 bases). In germline, CDR1 is SEHNR, CDR2 FQNEAQ (reference sequence). The CDR3 is 15 amino acids. V was pared by 1 base and J by 7 bases, with 13 bases between. CDR3 bases: TGTGCCAGCAGCTTAGTAGGGACTCAAAGCGGGGAGCTGTTTTTT. This sequence encodes CASSLVGTQSGELFF.

J is TRBJ1-4 and V is TRBV6-5; 8 nucleotides align to TRBD1. The CDR3 spans 14 residues. Trimming cost V 7 bases and J 7 bases; bases outside gene matches: 8. Germline values: CDR1 MNHEY, CDR2 SVGAGI. CDR3 DNA: TGTGCCAGCAAGGAGCAGGGGGCCGTTGAAAAACTGTTTTTT. Protein product: CASKEQGAVEKLFF.

The CDR3 bases are TGTGCCAGCAGTCAGGGAGGCGGAAGAGATACGCAGTATTTT. This encodes CASSQGGGRDTQYF. The J gene is TRBJ2-3, the V gene TRBV6-6, with TRBD2 as a possible D gene (6 bases). From germline, CDR1 is MNHNY and CDR2 SVGAGI (reference sequence). Trimming shortened V by 5 bases and J by 5 bases, and 14 bases separated the two germline ends. CDR3 length equals 14 residues.

This chain connects TRBV7-9 to TRBJ2-7; 8 nucleotides match TRBD2. The CDR3 contains 15 residues. V gave up 7 bases and J gave up 5 bases; unmatched junction bases: 13. From germline, CDR1 is SEHNR and CDR2 FQNEAQ (reference sequence). CDR3 nucleotide sequence: TGTGCCAGCACCTTCGGTACTAGCGGTGTCCACGAGCAGTACTTC. It yields the protein CASTFGTSGVHEQYF.

The chain links TRBV7-2 to TRBJ2-7, with TRBD2 identical over 11 bases. CDR1 and CDR2 (germline): SGHTA, FQGNSA. The CDR3 sequence is 14 residues long. The V segment lost 6 bases and the J segment 5 bases; nucleotides outside the gene matches: 6. CDR3 sequence (DNA): TGTGCCAGCAGTCTTACTAGCGGGAGTCACGAGCAGTACTTC. It yields the protein CASSLTSGSHEQYF.

Comment on this clone: An end of the junction differs from the germline gene, which may be a read error. J is TRBJ2-5 and V is TRBV7-7; possible D gene TRBD1, 5 bases. Germline CDR1 SSHAT, CDR2 FNYEAQ (reference sequence). There are 14 residues in the CDR3. CDR3 nucleotide sequence: TGTGCTAGCAGCTTAGGACAAGATGGGGAGACCCAGTACTTC. It encodes CASSLGQDGETQYF.

The sample holds one count of this clone. The rearrangement uses TRBV7-2 and TRBJ2-5; D not certain. The length of the CDR3 is 12 residues. Germline CDR1 reads SGHTA; CDR2 reads FQGNSA. V shed 1 base and J shed 3 bases, with 3 bases lying between them. CDR3 sequence: CASSLGKETQYF. For the CDR3, the DNA is TGTGCCAGCAGCTTAGGGAAAGAGACCCAGTACTTC.

To note about this clone: A read error may produce the germline difference seen at one junction end. The V and J genes are TRBV10-3 and TRBJ2-7; D might be TRBD2 (6 bases). The CDR3 covers 14 residues. Germline V CDR1 and CDR2: ENHRY, SYGVKD. CDR3 sequence: CAIRGLFVSYERYF. The CDR3 region has the DNA TGTGCCATCAGGGGACTTTTCGTTTCCTACGAGCGGTACTTC.

This sequence joins TRBV7-9 and TRBJ2-3, with D possibly called TRBD1 or TRBD2 (6 bases each). The V end was cut by 1 base, the J end by 4 bases, with 18 bases between. CDR3 length equals 17 residues. CDR1 and CDR2 from the germline V gene are SEHNR and FQNEAQ (reference sequence). The CDR3 loop is CASSLGAGDPGADTQYF. The CDR3 nucleotides read TGTGCCAGCAGCTTAGGCGCAGGGGATCCGGGGGCAGATACGCAGTATTTT.

The CDR3 loop reads CASSLVSPNYEQYF. CDR3 nucleotide sequence: TGCGCCAGCAGCTTGGTGTCCCCGAACTACGAGCAGTACTTC. The rearrangement joins TRBV5-1 to TRBJ2-7; D is ambiguous. CDR1 is SGHRS and CDR2 is YFSETQ in the germline V gene. CDR3 length: 14 residues. V gave up 0 bases and J gave up 3 bases, with 10 bases separating them.

This chain joins TRBV2 and TRBJ2-7; D gene uncertain. V dropped 6 bases and J dropped 6 bases, with 15 bases sitting between them. Germline V gives CDR1 SNHLY, CDR2 FYNNEI. The CDR3 is made up of 13 amino acids. CDR3 nucleotides: TGTGCCAGCAGCGGATCCATCTGGGGCGAGCAGTACTTC. Protein: CASSGSIWGEQYF.

V is TRBV30 and J is TRBJ2-1; 12 bases map to TRBD2. V dropped 2 bases and J dropped 7; count of bases not matched to a gene: 18. Germline V lookup: CDR1 GTSNPN, CDR2 SVGIG (reference sequence). The CDR3 runs to 19 residues. The CDR3 spells CAWSPKPGLAGRAGNEQFF. CDR3 DNA sequence: TGTGCCTGGAGTCCCAAACCGGGACTAGCGGGTAGGGCGGGGAATGAGCAGTTCTTC.

V is TRBV4-3 and J is TRBJ2-3, with 7 bases lining up with TRBD1. The CDR3 is 15 residues long. Trimming removed 1 base from V and 2 bases from J; junction bases left unmatched: 3. In germline, CDR1 is LGHNA, CDR2 YSLEER. CDR3 region: CASSQGQGNTDTQYF. CDR3 in DNA: TGCGCCAGCAGCCAAGGACAGGGAAACACAGATACGCAGTATTTT.

The chain carries TRBV27 and TRBJ2-7, with 8 bases identical to TRBD1. CDR3 length: 15 amino acids. V gave up 6 bases and J gave up 0 bases; unmatched junction bases: 7. In germline, CDR1 is MNHEY, CDR2 SMNVEV (reference sequence). This chain's CDR3 is CASRLKDRGSYEQYF. Here the CDR3 DNA reads TGTGCCAGCAGACTAAAAGACAGGGGCTCCTACGAGCAGTACTTC.

This chain's CDR3 is CASSEDGNYGYTF. CDR3 nucleotides: TGTGCCAGCAGTGAGGACGGTAACTATGGCTACACCTTC. This rearrangement joins TRBV6-1 to TRBJ1-2; D is undetermined. The CDR3 has 13 amino acids. Germline CDR1 is MNHNS and CDR2 is SASEGT. Trimming took off 3 bases at V and 1 base at J, with 6 bases between the two ends.

V usage is TRBV4-1 and J usage is TRBJ2-1; 10 bases agree with TRBD2. The CDR3 contains 16 residues. Germline lookup yields CDR1 MGHRA and CDR2 YSYEKL. Trimming cost V 4 bases and J 5 bases; bases outside gene matches: 8. The CDR3 region is CASSPKGLATNNEQFF. The DNA of the CDR3 is TGCGCCAGCAGCCCCAAGGGACTAGCGACCAACAATGAGCAGTTCTTC.

This CDR3 reads CASRTGTSGMQQYF. CDR3 coding DNA: TGTGCCAGCAGGACCGGGACTAGCGGTATGCAGCAGTACTTC. The gene calls are TRBV6-5 and TRBJ2-7, with 11 bases lining up with TRBD2. Germline V gene data show CDR1 as MNHEY and CDR2 as SVGAGI. The V and J ends lost 6 bases and 8 bases, in that order; junction bases with no gene match: 9. This CDR3 comprises 14 residues.

The rearrangement uses TRBV6-6 and TRBJ1-5; no definite D call. The CDR3 runs to 12 residues. The V gene's germline CDR1 is MNHNY and CDR2 SVGAGI (reference sequence). V was clipped by 3 bases and J by 6 bases, with 6 bases between them. The CDR3 nucleotides read TGTGCCAGCAGTTATGGGTCTCAGCCCCAGCATTTT. Protein: CASSYGSQPQHF.

This chain joins TRBV7-2 and TRBJ2-1; 8 positions agree with TRBD2. Per germline, CDR1 SGHTA and CDR2 FQGNSA. With V trimmed by 5 bases and J by 4 bases, 10 bases remained unmatched. There are 16 residues in the CDR3. The CDR3 loop reads CASSPGGSGSYNEQFF. The CDR3 DNA is TGTGCCAGCAGCCCCGGGGGAAGCGGGAGTTACAATGAGCAGTTCTTC.

The chain carries TRBV6-5 and TRBJ2-3; 7 nucleotides align to TRBD2. The CDR3 extends over 13 amino acids. Germline-derived CDR1 and CDR2 are MNHEY and SVGAGI. Unmatched junction bases numbered 6, after V lost 5 bases and J lost 7 bases. The CDR3 coding sequence is TGTGCCAGCAGTCACACGGGACTATATACGCAGTATTTT. Amino acids: CASSHTGLYTQYF.

The gene calls are TRBV5-4 and TRBJ1-4; maybe TRBD1 (5 bases). This CDR3 comprises 16 residues. The V end lost 4 bases, the J end lost 0 bases, and 13 bases lay between the germline ends. The germline CDR1 and CDR2 sequences are SGHNT and YYREEE (reference sequence). The CDR3, as DNA: TGTGCCAGCAGCCGGGACCCTATCTCAACTAATGAAAAACTGTTTTTT. Amino acids: CASSRDPISTNEKLFF.